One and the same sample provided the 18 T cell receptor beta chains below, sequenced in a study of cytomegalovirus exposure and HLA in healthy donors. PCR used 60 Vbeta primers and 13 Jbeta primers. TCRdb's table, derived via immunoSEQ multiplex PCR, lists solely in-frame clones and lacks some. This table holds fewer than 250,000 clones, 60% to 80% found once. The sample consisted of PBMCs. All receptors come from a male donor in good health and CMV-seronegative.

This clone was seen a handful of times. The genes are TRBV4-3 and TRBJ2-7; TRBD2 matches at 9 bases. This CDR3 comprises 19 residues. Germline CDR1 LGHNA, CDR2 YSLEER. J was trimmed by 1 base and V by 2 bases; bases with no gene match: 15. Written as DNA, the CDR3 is TGCGCCAGCAGCCAAATGCTCCCGGGACTAGCAGGAGAATCCTACGAGCAGTACTTC. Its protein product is CASSQMLPGLAGESYEQYF.

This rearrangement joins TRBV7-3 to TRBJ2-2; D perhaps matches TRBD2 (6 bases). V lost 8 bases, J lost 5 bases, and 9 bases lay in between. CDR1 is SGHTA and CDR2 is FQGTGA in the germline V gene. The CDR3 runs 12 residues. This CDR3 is CASGRTTGELFF. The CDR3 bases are TGTGCCAGCGGGAGGACGACCGGGGAGCTGTTTTTT.

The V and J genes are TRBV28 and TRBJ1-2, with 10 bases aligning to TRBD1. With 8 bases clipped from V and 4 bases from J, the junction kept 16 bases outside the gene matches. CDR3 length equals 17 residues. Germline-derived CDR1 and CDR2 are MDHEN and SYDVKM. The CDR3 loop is CASVTGTGVVRLYGYTF. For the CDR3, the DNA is TGTGCCAGCGTAACCGGGACAGGGGTTGTTCGGCTCTATGGCTACACCTTC.

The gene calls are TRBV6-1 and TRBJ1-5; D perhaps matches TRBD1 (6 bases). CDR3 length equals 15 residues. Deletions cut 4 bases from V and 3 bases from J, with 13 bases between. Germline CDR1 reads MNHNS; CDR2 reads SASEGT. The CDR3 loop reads CASSVGTSNNQPQHF. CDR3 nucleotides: TGTGCCAGCAGTGTAGGGACATCTAACAATCAGCCCCAGCATTTT.

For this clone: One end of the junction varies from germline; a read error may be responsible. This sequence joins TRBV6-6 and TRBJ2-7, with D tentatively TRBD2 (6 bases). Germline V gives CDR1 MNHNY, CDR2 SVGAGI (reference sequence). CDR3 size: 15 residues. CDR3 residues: CASTIRGGSSNEQYF. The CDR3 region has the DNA TGTGCCAGCACCATACGTGGGGGGAGCTCCAACGAGCAGTACTTC.

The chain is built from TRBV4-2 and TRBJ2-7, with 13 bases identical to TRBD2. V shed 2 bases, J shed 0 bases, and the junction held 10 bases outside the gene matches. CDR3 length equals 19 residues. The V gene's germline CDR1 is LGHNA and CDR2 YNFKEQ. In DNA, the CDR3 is TGTGCCAGCAGCCAAAATCCGGGACTAGCGGGGTCTGGCTCCTACGAGCAGTACTTC. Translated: CASSQNPGLAGSGSYEQYF.

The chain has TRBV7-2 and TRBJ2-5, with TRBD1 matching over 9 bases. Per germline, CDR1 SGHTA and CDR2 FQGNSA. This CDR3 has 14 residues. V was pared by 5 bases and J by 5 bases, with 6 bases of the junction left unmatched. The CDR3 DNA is TGTGCCAGCAGCAACAGGGGGCGCCGGGAGACCCAGTACTTC. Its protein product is CASSNRGRRETQYF. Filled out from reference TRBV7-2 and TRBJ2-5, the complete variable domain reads GAGVSQSPSNKVTEKGKDVELRCDPISGHTALYWYRQSLGQGLEFLIYFQGNSAPDKSGLPSDRFSAERTGGSVSTLTIQRTQQEDSAVYLCASSNRGRRETQYFGPGTRLLVL.

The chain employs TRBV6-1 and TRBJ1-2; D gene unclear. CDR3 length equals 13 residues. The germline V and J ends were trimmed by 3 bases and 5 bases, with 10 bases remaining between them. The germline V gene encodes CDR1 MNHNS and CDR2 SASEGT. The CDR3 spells CASSDRSEYGYTF. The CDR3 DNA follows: TGTGCCAGCAGTGATAGGTCGGAGTATGGCTACACCTTC.

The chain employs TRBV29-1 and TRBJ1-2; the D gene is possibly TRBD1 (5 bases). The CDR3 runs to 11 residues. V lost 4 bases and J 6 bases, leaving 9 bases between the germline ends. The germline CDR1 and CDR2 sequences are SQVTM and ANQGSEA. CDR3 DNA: TGCAGCGTTGGTCAGGGTGATGGCTACACCTTC. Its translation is CSVGQGDGYTF.

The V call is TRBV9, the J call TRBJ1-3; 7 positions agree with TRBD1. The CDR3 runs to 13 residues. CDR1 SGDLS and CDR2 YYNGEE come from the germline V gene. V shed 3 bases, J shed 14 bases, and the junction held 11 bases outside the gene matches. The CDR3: CASSGDSQMPVYF. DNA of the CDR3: TGTGCCAGCAGCGGGGACAGCCAAATGCCCGTATATTTT.

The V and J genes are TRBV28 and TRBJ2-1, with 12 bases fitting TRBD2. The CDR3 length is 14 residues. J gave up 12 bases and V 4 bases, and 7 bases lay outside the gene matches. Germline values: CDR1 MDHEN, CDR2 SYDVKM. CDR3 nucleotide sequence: TGTGCCAGCAGTTCGAGACTAGCGGGAGTCGGGCAGTTCTTC. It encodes CASSSRLAGVGQFF.

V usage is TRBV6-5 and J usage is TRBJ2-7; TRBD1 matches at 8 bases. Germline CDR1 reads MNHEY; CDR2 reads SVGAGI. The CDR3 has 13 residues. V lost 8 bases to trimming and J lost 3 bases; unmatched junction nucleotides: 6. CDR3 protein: CASARTGSYEQYF. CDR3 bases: TGTGCCAGCGCACGGACAGGGAGCTACGAGCAGTACTTC.

The CDR3 sequence: CASSLGGSYTGNTIYF. CDR3 nucleotides: TGTGCCAGCAGCCTCGGTGGGAGTTACACTGGAAACACCATATATTTT. This chain uses TRBV11-1 with TRBJ1-3; D unresolved. Trimming took 5 bases from V and 2 from J, leaving 16 bases between them. CDR3 length: 16 residues. Germline values: CDR1 SGHAT, CDR2 FQDESV (reference sequence).

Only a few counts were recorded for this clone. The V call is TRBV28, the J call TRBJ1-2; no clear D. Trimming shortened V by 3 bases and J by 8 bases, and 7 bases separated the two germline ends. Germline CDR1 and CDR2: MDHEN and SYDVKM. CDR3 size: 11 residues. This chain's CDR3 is CASSFSGGYTF. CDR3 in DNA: TGTGCCAGCAGTTTCTCAGGAGGCTACACCTTC.

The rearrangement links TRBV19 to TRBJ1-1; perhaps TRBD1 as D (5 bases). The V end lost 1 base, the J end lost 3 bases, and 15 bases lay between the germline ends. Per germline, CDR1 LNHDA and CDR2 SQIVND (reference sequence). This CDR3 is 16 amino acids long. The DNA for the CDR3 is TGTGCCAGTAGTATAGGCAGGGCTAGTAGGCACACTGAAGCTTTCTTT. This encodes CASSIGRASRHTEAFF.

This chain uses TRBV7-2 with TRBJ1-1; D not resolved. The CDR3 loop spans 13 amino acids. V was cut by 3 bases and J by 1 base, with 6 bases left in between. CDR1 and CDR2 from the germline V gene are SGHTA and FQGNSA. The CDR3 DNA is TGTGCCAGCAGCTTCCCTCGGAACACTGAAGCTTTCTTT. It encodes CASSFPRNTEAFF.

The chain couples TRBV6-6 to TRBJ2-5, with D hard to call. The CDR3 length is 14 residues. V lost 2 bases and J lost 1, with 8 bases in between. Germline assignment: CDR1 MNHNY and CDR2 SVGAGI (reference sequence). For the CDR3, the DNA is TGTGCCAGCAGTTACACCGGAGTCCAAGAGACCCAGTACTTC. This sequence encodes CASSYTGVQETQYF.

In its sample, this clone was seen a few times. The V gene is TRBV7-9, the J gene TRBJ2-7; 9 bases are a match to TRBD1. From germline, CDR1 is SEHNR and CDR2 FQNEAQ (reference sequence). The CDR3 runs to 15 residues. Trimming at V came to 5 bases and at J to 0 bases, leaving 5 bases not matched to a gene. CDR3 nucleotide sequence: TGTGCCAGCAGCCGGGGACAGGGTTTCTCCTACGAGCAGTACTTC. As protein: CASSRGQGFSYEQYF.